This is a list of T cell receptor beta chains from one sample in a study of control samples from healthy donors and cancer patients. Sequencing was performed with immunoSEQ multiplex PCR; in TCRdb, only in-frame clones are kept and a portion is missing. Counted here are approximately 53,000 clones, 85% to 95% occurring once; the ten biggest clones make up around 0.9%. Material: PBMCs. The receptors stem from a man aged 25 to 40 with colorectal cancer. Each CDR3 is given with its conserved first and last residue. A D gene is named only where the DNA matches it firmly. Clone size appears in some rows only: once, few, many, or a class for an expanded clone.

TRBJ1-4,TRBV3-1/TRBV3-2,NA,NA,CASSQVGQGGEKLFF,TGTGCCAGCAGCCAGGTAGGGCAGGGTGGAGAAAAACTGTTTTTT
TRBJ1-1,TRBV12-5,NA,NA,CASGLQKITEAFF,TGTGCTAGTGGTTTGCAAAAAATCACTGAAGCTTTCTTT
TRBJ2-7,TRBV6-2/TRBV6-3,NA,few,CASSLGRLGEQYF,TGTGCCAGCAGTCTAGGACGGCTTGGGGAGCAGTACTTC
TRBJ1-1,TRBV7-8,NA,NA,CASSFGDRREAFF,TGTGCCAGCAGCTTTGGGGATCGGCGTGAGGCTTTCTTT
TRBJ1-5,TRBV5-1,TRBD1,few,CASSSTGGQPQHF,TGCGCCAGCAGCTCGACAGGGGGTCAGCCCCAGCATTTT
TRBJ2-3,TRBV6-5,TRBD1,few,CASSSGTGGEDTQYF,TGTGCCAGCAGTTCCGGGACAGGGGGCGAAGATACGCAGTATTTT
TRBJ1-5,TRBV19,TRBD1,NA,CASQGGALNQPQHF,TGTGCCAGTCAGGGGGGGGCCCTTAATCAGCCCCAGCATTTT
TRBJ2-1,TRBV9,NA,NA,CASSVANRRGVPHEQFF,TGTGCCAGCAGCGTAGCTAATAGGCGGGGAGTCCCCCATGAGCAGTTCTTC
TRBJ1-5,TRBV19,NA,NA,CASSIGSGGELGHF,TGTGCCAGTAGTATAGGGTCCGGCGGGGAATTAGGGCATTTT
TRBJ1-2,TRBV6-6,TRBD1,NA,CASTAKGTGGYGYTF,TGTGCCAGCACCGCCAAAGGGACAGGAGGCTATGGCTACACCTTC
TRBJ1-3,TRBV5-5,NA,NA,CASSRWGTSGNTIYF,TGTGCCAGCAGCCGGTGGGGGACGAGCGGAAACACCATATATTTT
TRBJ2-1,TRBV20-1,NA,NA,CSASLGSREYEQFF,TGCAGTGCTAGTCTGGGGAGCCGAGAGTATGAGCAGTTCTTC
TRBJ1-2,TRBV11-2,TRBD1,once,CASSTGQGYTF,TGTGCCAGCAGCACGGGACAGGGCTACACCTTC
TRBJ2-1,TRBV29-1,NA,NA,CSVGQSGRLSRGGEQFF,TGCAGCGTGGGCCAGTCGGGGCGACTCTCACGGGGAGGTGAGCAGTTCTTC
TRBJ2-2,TRBV29-1,NA,NA,CSVLNPGYTGELFF,TGCAGCGTACTAAACCCAGGGTACACCGGGGAGCTGTTTTTT
TRBJ1-5,TRBV19,TRBD1,NA,CASRGTGDNQPQHF,TGTGCCAGTAGGGGGACAGGGGACAATCAGCCCCAGCATTTT